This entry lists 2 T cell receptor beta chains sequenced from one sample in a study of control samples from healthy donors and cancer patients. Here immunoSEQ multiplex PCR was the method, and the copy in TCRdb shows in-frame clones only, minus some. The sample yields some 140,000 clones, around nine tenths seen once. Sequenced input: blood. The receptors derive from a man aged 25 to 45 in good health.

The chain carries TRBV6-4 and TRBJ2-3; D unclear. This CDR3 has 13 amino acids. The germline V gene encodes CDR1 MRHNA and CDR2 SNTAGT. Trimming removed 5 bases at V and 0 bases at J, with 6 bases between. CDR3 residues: CASSYGSTDTQYF. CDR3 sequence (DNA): TGTGCCAGCAGTTACGGCAGCACAGATACGCAGTATTTT.

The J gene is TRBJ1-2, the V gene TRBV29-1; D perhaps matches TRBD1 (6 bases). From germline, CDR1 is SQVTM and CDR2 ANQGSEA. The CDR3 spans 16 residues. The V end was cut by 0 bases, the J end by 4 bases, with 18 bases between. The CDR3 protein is CSVEENLAGESYGYTF. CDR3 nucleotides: TGCAGCGTTGAAGAAAACTTGGCAGGGGAATCCTATGGCTACACCTTC.